This TCR beta chain appears in the sequencing data of a study of shared clonotypes between healthy human individuals. Study-level information: The study used three CD4 naive, three CD4 memory, two CD8 naive and one CD8 memory plate per donor.

Some clones are missing from TCRdb's copy, which holds only in-frame ones; the method was immunoSEQ multiplex PCR. The sample has hundreds of thousands of clones; around 96% are singletons. The naive CD8 population came from CD45RO-negative cells selected for CCR7, without terminally differentiated effector memory CD45RA+ cells. Regarding this clone: The sample carries other DNA sequences with the same CDR3.

The sample taken for sequencing was naive CD8+ T cells sorted from blood. This sequence was found in a woman aged 25 to 39 in good health.

CDR3 amino acids: CASSIGQGAYEQYF. Here the CDR3 DNA reads TGTGCCAGTAGTATAGGACAGGGGGCTTACGAGCAGTACTTC. The V call is TRBV19, the J call TRBJ2-7, with 10 bases matching TRBD1. Looked up from germline, CDR1 is LNHDA and CDR2 is SQIVND (reference sequence). The J segment lost 4 bases and the V segment lost 1 base, leaving 1 base of the junction unmatched. This CDR3 comprises 14 residues. Drawing the rest from reference TRBV19 and TRBJ2-7, the complete variable domain is DGGITQSPKYLFRKEGQNVTLSCEQNLNHDAMYWYRQDPGQGLRLIYYSQIVNDFQKGDIAEGYSVSREKKESFPLTVTSAQKNPTAFYLCASSIGQGAYEQYFGPGTRLTVT.